The source of this TCR beta chain is a study of spatial heterogeneity in lung cancer. The wider study: Sequencing consistently turned up more beta-chain sequences than alpha-chain sequences.

CDR3 length: 15 amino acids. The germline V gene has CDR1 KGHSH and CDR2 LQKENI. V shed 1 base, J shed 3 bases, and the junction held 1 base outside the gene matches. Every TCR cDNA molecule bore a unique molecular identifier. TCRdb reprocessed the 5' RACE reads with MiXCR, giving one entry per CDR3 protein. Counted here are 35,000 to 40,000 distinct CDR3 sequences, less than 9% occurring once; the ten biggest clones make up 29%. The sample's time point: sample taken at primary tumor resection. Untreated early-stage non-small cell lung cancer patients, around 70 in total, were the donors. Material for sequencing was whole RNA from tumor, nontumor lung or frozen PBMC, left unsorted.

The receptor was derived from a female donor with early-stage non-small cell lung cancer. This chain uses TRBV18 with TRBJ2-5; 11 nucleotides match TRBD2. Sequences were derived from PBMCs, sampled at surgery. This CDR3 is CASSPQTSGEETQYF. The CDR3 coding sequence is TGTGCCAGCTCACCACAGACTAGCGGGGAAGAGACCCAGTACTTC.